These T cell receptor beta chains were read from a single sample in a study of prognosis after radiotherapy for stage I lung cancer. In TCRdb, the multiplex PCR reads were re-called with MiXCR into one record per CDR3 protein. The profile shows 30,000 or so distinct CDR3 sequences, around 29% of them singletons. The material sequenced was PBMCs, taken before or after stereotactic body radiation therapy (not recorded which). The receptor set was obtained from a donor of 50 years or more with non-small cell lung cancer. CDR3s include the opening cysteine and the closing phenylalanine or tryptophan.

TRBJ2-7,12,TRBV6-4,CASSGVRQKQYF
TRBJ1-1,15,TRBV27,CASREYPYMNTEAFF
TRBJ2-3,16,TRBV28,CASSPRLYRRRDTQYF
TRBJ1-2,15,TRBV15,CATSRPPTGTYGYTF
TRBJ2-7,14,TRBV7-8,CASSLAGTPYEQYF
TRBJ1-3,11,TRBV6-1,CATSAGNTIYF
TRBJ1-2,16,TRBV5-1,CASSLDATGSRYGYTF
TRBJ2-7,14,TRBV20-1,CSARDFGRDYEQYF
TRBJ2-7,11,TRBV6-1,CASSDTYEQYF
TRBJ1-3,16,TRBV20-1,CSARDFSPDSGNTIYF
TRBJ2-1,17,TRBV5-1,CASSPLSGGAGYNEQFF
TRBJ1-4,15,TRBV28,CASRPGGTFNEKLFF
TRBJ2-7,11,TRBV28,CASRRGDEQYF
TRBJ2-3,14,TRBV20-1,CSAKGGRALYTQYF
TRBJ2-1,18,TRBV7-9,CASSRPTSGTVFFNEQFF
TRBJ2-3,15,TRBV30,CAWGRGTGGTDTQYF
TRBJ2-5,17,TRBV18,CASSPGLAGGPRETQYF